The 13 T cell receptor beta chains below all came from one sample that was sequenced in a study of T-cell reconstitution after alpha-beta-depleted transplantation in children. Construction of the TCRbeta library involved unique molecular identifiers. In TCRdb, the PCR reads were re-called with MiXCR into one record per CDR3 protein. The data show about 270,000 distinct CDR3 sequences, over 8% seen once. The sample here was PBMCs from the stem cell graft donor, taken from the stem cell graft. The receptors come from a human donor who donated a stem cell graft to a child with SCID.

This chain connects TRBV29-1 to TRBJ1-1; D remains ambiguous. Trimming stripped 3 bases from V and 1 base from J, with 6 bases between. The germline gives CDR1 SQVTM, CDR2 ANQGSEA. This CDR3 is 12 amino acids long. The CDR3 protein is CSVDVKNTEAFF. CDR3 bases: TGCAGCGTTGATGTCAAGAACACTGAAGCTTTCTTT.

This clonotype was found a few times. The CDR3 DNA follows: TGTGCCAGCAGTACCCCCCGGACTAGCGGGGGGAGGTCCTACAATGAGCAGTTCTTC. It encodes CASSTPRTSGGRSYNEQFF. The chain couples TRBV2 to TRBJ2-1; 14 positions agree with TRBD2. Germline V gene lookup returns CDR1 SNHLY and CDR2 FYNNEI. V was clipped by 5 bases and J by 1 base; unmatched bases: 10. This CDR3 contains 19 residues. Variable domain in full (rest from reference TRBV2 and TRBJ2-1): EPEVTQTPSHQVTQMGQEVILRCVPISNHLYFYWYRQILGQKVEFLVSFYNNEISEKSEIFDDQFSVERPDGSNFTLKIRSTKLEDSAMYFCASSTPRTSGGRSYNEQFFGPGTRLTVL.

This clonotype occurred many times. The chain has TRBV9 and TRBJ2-1, with 7 bases lining up with TRBD2. V shed 2 bases and J 8 bases; nucleotides not matched to a gene: 13. This CDR3 spans 16 amino acids. CDR1 and CDR2 from the germline V gene are SGDLS and YYNGEE. The CDR3 is CASSVVGTTSTDEQFF. In DNA, the CDR3 is TGTGCCAGCAGCGTCGTAGGGACTACCAGTACTGATGAGCAGTTCTTC.

At least ten counts were recorded for this clonotype. The chain recombines TRBV4-1 with TRBJ2-2; D might be TRBD2 (6 bases). V gave up 1 base and J gave up 6 bases, with 18 bases separating them. There are 17 residues in the CDR3. Germline loops: CDR1 MGHRA, CDR2 YSYEKL. The CDR3 is CASSQVPGGVGSGELFF. The CDR3 DNA is TGCGCCAGCAGCCAAGTCCCTGGCGGGGTTGGGTCCGGGGAGCTGTTTTTT.

The chain couples TRBV12-3 or TRBV12-4 to TRBJ2-2, with 7 bases aligning to TRBD2. The CDR3 contains 18 residues. With 1 base clipped from V and 7 bases from J, the junction kept 15 bases outside the gene matches. The CDR3 bases are TGTGCCAGCAGTTTAGTCTCCCATGGGAGGGAGAGTCGCGGGGAGCTGTTTTTT. This encodes CASSLVSHGRESRGELFF.

This chain uses TRBV27 with TRBJ1-2, with unresolved D. The V gene's germline CDR1 is MNHEY and CDR2 SMNVEV (reference sequence). The CDR3 is made up of 13 amino acids. The germline V and J ends were trimmed by 0 bases and 8 bases, with 10 bases remaining between them. The CDR3 DNA sequence: TGTGCCAGCAGTTTATCAGGGTTTCGAGGCTACACCTTC. This gives the protein CASSLSGFRGYTF.

This clonotype appeared a few times. DNA of the CDR3: TGTGCCAGCTCACCAATTATCGGGGATACGCAGTATTTT. It codes for CASSPIIGDTQYF. V usage is TRBV18 and J usage is TRBJ2-3; D uncertain. Germline V gene sequence: CDR1 KGHSH, CDR2 LQKENI. V was trimmed by 2 bases and J by 6 bases, leaving 9 bases between them. The CDR3 covers 13 residues.

This clonotype was seen a handful of times. J is TRBJ2-1 and V is TRBV5-5; D is ambiguous. Trimming removed 0 bases at V and 8 bases at J, with 6 bases between. The V gene's germline CDR1 is SGHKS and CDR2 YYEKEE (reference sequence). The CDR3 sequence is 12 residues long. CDR3 sequence (DNA): TGTGCCAGCAGCTTGGATAGGGATGAGCAGTTCTTC. Translated, it gives CASSLDRDEQFF.

This clonotype has ten or more counts. The chain uses TRBV2 and TRBJ1-1; D possibly corresponds to TRBD1 (5 bases). Deletions cut 9 bases from V and 5 bases from J, with 16 bases between. Germline assignment: CDR1 SNHLY and CDR2 FYNNEI. The CDR3 runs to 13 residues. The CDR3 DNA follows: TGTGCCAGTGTTGATCAGGGCGAGACTGAAGCTTTCTTT. It specifies CASVDQGETEAFF.

This chain uses TRBV12-3 or TRBV12-4 with TRBJ2-2; 9 nucleotides line up with TRBD2. This CDR3 is built from 16 residues. V trimming: 6 bases; J trimming: 6 bases; junction bases outside the gene matches: 11. In DNA, the CDR3 is TGTGCCAGCAGCTACCAGGCGGGGGGGCCGGCCGGGGAGCTGTTTTTT. This sequence encodes CASSYQAGGPAGELFF.

This clonotype was detected many times. The chain uses TRBV11-2 and TRBJ2-1, with a possible D match to TRBD1 (6 bases). The CDR3 has 16 residues. The V gene's germline CDR1 is SGHAT and CDR2 FQNNGV. The ends were cut back, 1 base at V and 3 bases at J, with 13 bases in the middle. Here the CDR3 DNA reads TGTGCCAGCAGCTTAGTGGACAGATACCGCTACAATGAGCAGTTCTTC. Its translation is CASSLVDRYRYNEQFF.

The chain is built from TRBV12-3 or TRBV12-4 and TRBJ2-6, with 12 positions matching TRBD1. The CDR3 has 17 residues. J gave up 2 bases and V 8 bases, and 7 bases lay outside the gene matches. The CDR3: CASRDGTGGAGANVLTF. Written as DNA, the CDR3 is TGTGCCAGCCGGGACGGGACAGGGGGCGCTGGGGCCAACGTCCTGACTTTC.

V gene TRBV5-1 combines with J gene TRBJ2-2; weak D call: TRBD2 (5 bases). V was pared by 2 bases and J by 5 bases, with 13 bases between. CDR3 length: 15 amino acids. Germline CDR1 SGHRS, CDR2 YFSETQ. CDR3 sequence reads: CASSFGKWETGELFF. In DNA, the CDR3 is TGCGCCAGCAGCTTCGGGAAGTGGGAGACCGGGGAGCTGTTTTTT.